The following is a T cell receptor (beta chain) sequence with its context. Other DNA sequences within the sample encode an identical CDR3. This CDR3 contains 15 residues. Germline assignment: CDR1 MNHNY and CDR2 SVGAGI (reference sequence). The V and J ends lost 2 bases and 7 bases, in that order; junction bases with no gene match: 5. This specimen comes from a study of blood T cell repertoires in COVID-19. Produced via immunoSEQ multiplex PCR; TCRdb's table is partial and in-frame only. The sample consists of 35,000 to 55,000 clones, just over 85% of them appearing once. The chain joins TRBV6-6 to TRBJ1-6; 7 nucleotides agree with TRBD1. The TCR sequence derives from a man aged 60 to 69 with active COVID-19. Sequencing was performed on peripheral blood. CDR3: CASSYEGQPNSPLHF. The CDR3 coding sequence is TGTGCCAGCAGTTACGAGGGACAGCCCAATTCACCCCTCCACTTT.